This note documents a single T cell receptor beta chain sequence. Per CD8+ T cell subset, triplicate sorts of 300,000 or so cells each were done. CDR1 is LGHNA and CDR2 is YSLEER in the germline V gene. This CDR3 has 15 amino acids. The record originates from a study of CXCR3-negative and CXCR3-positive naive CD8 T cells. The method, 5' RACE with UMI labels, was used to prepare the TRB cDNA libraries. TCRdb derives one entry per CDR3 protein from the 5' RACE reads, leaving out DNA. The sample has about 43,000 distinct CDR3 sequences. The clonotype was recovered from a human donor in good health. Some clones in this sample may be carry-over from other donors' samples. V gene TRBV4-3 combines with J gene TRBJ1-1. The specimen was memory CD8+ T cells from blood. CDR3: CASSQSVGINTEAFF.